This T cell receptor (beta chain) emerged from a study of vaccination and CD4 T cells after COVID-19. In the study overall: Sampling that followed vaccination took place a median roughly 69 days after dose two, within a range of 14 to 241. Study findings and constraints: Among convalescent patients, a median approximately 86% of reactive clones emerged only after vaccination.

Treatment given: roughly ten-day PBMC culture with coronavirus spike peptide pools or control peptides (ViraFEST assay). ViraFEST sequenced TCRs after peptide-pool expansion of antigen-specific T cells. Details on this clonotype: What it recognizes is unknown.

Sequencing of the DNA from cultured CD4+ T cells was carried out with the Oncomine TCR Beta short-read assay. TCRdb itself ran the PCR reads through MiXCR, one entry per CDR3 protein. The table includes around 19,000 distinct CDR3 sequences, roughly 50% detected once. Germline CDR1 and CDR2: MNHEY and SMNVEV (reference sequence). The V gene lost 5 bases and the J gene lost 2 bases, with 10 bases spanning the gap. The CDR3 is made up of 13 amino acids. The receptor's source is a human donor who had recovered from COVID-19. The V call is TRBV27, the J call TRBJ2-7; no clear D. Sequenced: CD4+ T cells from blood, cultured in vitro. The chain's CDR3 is CASSRRATYEQYF. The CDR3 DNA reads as TGTGCCAGCAGTCGACGGGCTACCTACGAGCAGTACTTC.